This T cell receptor beta chain was recovered during a study of shared clonotypes between healthy human individuals. Study at large: Donors were a couple of women and a few men aged 18 to 49. General study results and limits: Non-shared clonotypes had lower generation probabilities than those shared by all four donors. How much donors shared clonotypes was expected to be affected by sequencing depth.

Terminally differentiated effector memory CD45RA+ cells were excluded by CCR7 positive selection of CD45RO-negative cells. Recent acute infections and vaccinations were absent in the healthy HIV-negative adult donors. Comment on this clone: Its target is unknown.

Clones were read by immunoSEQ multiplex PCR, and TCRdb kept only the in-frame ones, dropping some. The data contain about 870,000 clones, 85% to 95% of them singletons. The length of the CDR3 is 12 residues. The germline V gene encodes CDR1 MNHNY and CDR2 SVGAGI (reference sequence). Trimming stripped 5 bases from V and 5 bases from J, with 10 bases between. The receptor was derived from a man between 25 and 39 years old in good health. This sequence joins TRBV6-6 and TRBJ2-7, with D hard to call. The specimen was naive CD8+ T cells sorted from blood. The CDR3 coding sequence is TGTGCCAGCAGTATCAACCGGGACGAGCAGTACTTC. Its protein product is CASSINRDEQYF.